A selection of T cell receptor beta chains follows, all from one sample in a study of preoperative IRX-2 immunotherapy in early breast cancer. Method: immunoSEQ multiplex PCR; TCRdb's copy keeps in-frame clones and lacks some. In the table there are around 30,000 clones, roughly 74% of which are singletons. The input for sequencing was lymph node tissue, taken before IRX-2 immunotherapy. The receptors were gathered from a human donor with breast cancer. Each CDR3 is given with its conserved first and last residue. The D gene is left open where the match is weak. Size is stated for part of the rows, as once, few or many counts, or as a class when the clone is expanded.

.	TRBV28	.	TRBJ2-6	CASAGGTANVLTF	TGTGCCAGCGCCGGCGGAACGGCCAACGTCCTGACTTTC
TRBD2	TRBV5-1	.	TRBJ2-2	CASRTGTSPTGELFF	TGCGCCAGCAGAACCGGGACTAGCCCCACCGGGGAGCTGTTTTTT
.	TRBV6-8	once	TRBJ1-5	CASRDLTTQPQHF	TGTGCCAGCAGGGATTTAACGACTCAGCCCCAGCATTTT
.	TRBV30	.	TRBJ2-7	CAWSVPGVGHEQYF	TGTGCCTGGAGTGTACCGGGGGTTGGGCACGAGCAGTACTTC
TRBD1	TRBV6-8	.	TRBJ1-1	CASSTGQGSAFF	TGTGCCAGCAGTACCGGACAGGGAAGCGCTTTCTTT
.	TRBV6-7	.	TRBJ2-6	CASSSWGNSGANVLTF	TGTGCCAGCAGCTCGTGGGGGAACTCTGGGGCCAACGTCCTGACTTTC
TRBD1	TRBV15	.	TRBJ2-3	CATSRDDRGRNTQYF	TGTGCCACCAGCAGAGATGACAGGGGGCGAAATACGCAGTATTTT
.	TRBV28	.	TRBJ1-2	CASNWGFDGYTF	TGTGCCAGCAACTGGGGATTTGATGGCTACACCTTC
.	TRBV6-8	few	TRBJ1-4	CASSTPGPLGEKLFF	TGTGCCAGCAGTACTCCAGGGCCCTTAGGAGAAAAACTGTTTTTT
.	TRBV29-1	once	TRBJ1-4	CSVEESATNEKLFF	TGCAGCGTGGAGGAATCCGCAACTAATGAAAAACTGTTTTTT
.	TRBV6-8	.	TRBJ1-3	CAISAPTANSGNTIYF	TGTGCCATCAGTGCCCCGACGGCGAACTCTGGAAACACCATATATTTT
.	TRBV28	.	TRBJ1-6	CASSGVDNSPLHF	TGTGCCAGCTCAGGGGTAGACAATTCACCCCTCCACTTT
TRBD1	TRBV19	.	TRBJ1-1	CASSIRYPRGRGGIMNTEAFF	TGTGCCAGTAGTATCCGGTACCCCAGGGGGCGGGGAGGGATCATGAACACTGAAGCTTTCTTT
.	TRBV4-3	.	TRBJ1-2	CASSQIHGRHTGYTF	TGCGCCAGCAGCCAAATCCACGGGCGACATACGGGCTACACCTTC
.	TRBV5-1	once	TRBJ1-1	CASSPSGWPEEAFF	TGCGCCAGCAGCCCGTCCGGGTGGCCAGAGGAAGCTTTCTTT
.	TRBV25-1	.	TRBJ1-2	CASSEPGRGGYTF	TGTGCCAGCAGTGAACCAGGTAGAGGCGGCTACACCTTC
TRBD1	TRBV30	.	TRBJ1-1	CAWSPRQGWNTEAFF	TGTGCCTGGAGTCCCCGACAGGGTTGGAACACTGAAGCTTTCTTT
.	TRBV11-3	.	TRBJ1-4	CASSLTTGGNEKLFF	TGTGCCAGCAGCTTAACGACAGGCGGGAATGAAAAACTGTTTTTT
.	TRBV6-8	.	TRBJ2-3	CATRLGTSTDTQYF	TGTGCCACGCGACTGGGGACTAGCACAGATACGCAGTATTTT
.	TRBV7-5	.	TRBJ2-3	CASSLTLSPGSTDTQYF	TGTGCCAGCAGCTTAACGTTGTCACCCGGAAGCACAGATACGCAGTATTTT
TRBD2	TRBV29-1	.	TRBJ2-7	CSARGGLAGEIYEQYF	TGCAGCGCTAGGGGTGGACTAGCGGGGGAGATCTACGAGCAGTACTTC
TRBD1	TRBV19	.	TRBJ2-1	CASSILQGDRNEQFF	TGTGCCAGTAGTATCCTTCAGGGGGATAGGAATGAGCAGTTCTTC
.	TRBV14	.	TRBJ2-1	CASSQSSGSNEQFF	TGTGCCAGCAGCCAGTCGTCGGGGAGCAATGAGCAGTTCTTC
.	TRBV10-3	.	TRBJ2-2	CAISESGSTGELFF	TGTGCCATCAGTGAGTCGGGGAGCACCGGGGAGCTGTTTTTT
.	TRBV19	.	TRBJ1-6	CASSSTANSYNSPLHF	TGTGCCAGTAGTTCGACAGCGAACTCCTATAATTCACCCCTCCACTTT
TRBD2	TRBV11-3	.	TRBJ2-3	CASSQRGGLADTQYF	TGTGCCAGCAGCCAGCGGGGGGGCCTTGCAGATACGCAGTATTTT
.	TRBV30	few	TRBJ2-2	CAWKSGWNTGELFF	TGTGCCTGGAAATCAGGGTGGAACACCGGGGAGCTGTTTTTT
.	TRBV6-8	medium-sized	TRBJ1-1	CASSYDGGVSMNTEAFF	TGTGCCAGCAGTTACGACGGCGGAGTTTCCATGAACACTGAAGCTTTCTTT
.	TRBV5-1	.	TRBJ1-3	CASSLEYSGNTIYF	TGCGCCAGCAGCTTGGAATACTCTGGAAACACCATATATTTT
TRBD2	TRBV6-8	once	TRBJ2-2	CASSRLAGSTGELFF	TGTGCCAGCAGCCGGCTAGCGGGGTCGACCGGGGAGCTGTTTTTT
.	TRBV11-3	.	TRBJ1-1	CASSFRADGYTEAFF	TGTGCCAGCAGCTTCCGCGCGGACGGCTACACTGAAGCTTTCTTT
.	TRBV6-8	.	TRBJ1-1	CASQSAFGRAAFF	TGTGCCAGCCAATCGGCTTTCGGGAGGGCAGCTTTCTTT
TRBD1	TRBV11-3	.	TRBJ1-4	CASSRQGPLTNEKLFF	TGTGCCAGCAGTAGACAGGGGCCCCTAACTAATGAAAAACTGTTTTTT
.	TRBV7-1	.	TRBJ1-2	CASSLELSPTHGYTF	TGTGCCAGCAGCTTAGAGTTATCTCCAACCCATGGCTACACCTTC
TRBD2	TRBV29-1	.	TRBJ2-3	CSVGGLAGTDTQYF	TGCAGCGTGGGAGGACTAGCGGGCACAGATACGCAGTATTTT
.	TRBV28	.	TRBJ1-1	CASTPLGGPLHMNTEAFF	TGTGCCAGCACCCCCCTAGGAGGGCCCCTACACATGAACACTGAAGCTTTCTTT
.	TRBV6-8	once	TRBJ1-1	CASSYSGGVTEAFF	TGTGCCAGCAGTTACTCAGGGGGGGTCACTGAAGCTTTCTTT
.	TRBV11-3	few	TRBJ2-1	CASSRTTGVNFNEQFF	TGTGCCAGCAGCCGGACCACAGGTGTGAACTTCAATGAGCAGTTCTTC
.	TRBV28	.	TRBJ1-1	CASTGPNTEAFF	TGTGCCAGCACCGGGCCGAACACTGAAGCTTTCTTT
.	TRBV11-3	once	TRBJ1-1	CASSFPPAARGEDTEAFF	TGTGCCAGCAGCTTCCCTCCCGCGGCTCGAGGTGAGGACACTGAAGCTTTCTTT
TRBD2	TRBV6-8	.	TRBJ2-5	CASKRIAGGPNQETQYF	TGTGCCAGCAAACGGATAGCGGGGGGGCCCAACCAAGAGACCCAGTACTTC
.	TRBV29-1	.	TRBJ2-1	CSVVQESYNEQFF	TGCAGCGTTGTACAGGAGTCCTACAATGAGCAGTTCTTC
TRBD1	TRBV12-5	.	TRBJ1-2	CASTTTGARRYGYTF	TGTGCCAGCACCACTACAGGGGCCCGACGCTATGGCTACACCTTC
.	TRBV30	few	TRBJ1-2	CAWSVGLSYGYTF	TGTGCCTGGAGTGTGGGGCTAAGCTATGGCTACACCTTC
TRBD1	TRBV6-8	once	TRBJ2-2	CASSYLPGQGNTGELFF	TGTGCCAGCAGTTACCTTCCTGGACAGGGGAACACCGGGGAGCTGTTTTTT
.	TRBV5-1	.	TRBJ2-2	CASSLLVGGPTGELFF	TGCGCCAGCAGCTTGTTGGTGGGGGGACCAACCGGGGAGCTGTTTTTT